This TCR beta chain is from a study of radiotherapy plus CTLA-4 blockade in lung cancer. This clone turned up a few times. Clones were read by immunoSEQ multiplex PCR, and TCRdb kept only the in-frame ones, dropping some. The sample includes 75,000 to 100,000 clones, roughly four fifths seen only once; the top ten take nearly 3.5%. The CDR3 extends over 15 amino acids. The germline V and J ends were trimmed by 1 base and 6 bases, with 16 bases remaining between them. The germline gives CDR1 SGHRS, CDR2 YFSETQ. The clonotype originates from a human donor with non-small cell lung cancer who had a partial response to radiotherapy plus ipilimumab. The gene calls are TRBV5-1 and TRBJ1-2; D ambiguous. The input for sequencing was peripheral blood, taken from a patient treated with radiotherapy plus ipilimumab. CDR3 in amino acids: CASSLTLGHPNGYTF. DNA of the CDR3: TGCGCCAGCAGCTTGACACTAGGCCATCCTAATGGCTACACCTTC.